The sequence of this T cell receptor (beta chain) was determined in a study of blood T cell repertoires in COVID-19. The CDR3 covers 16 residues. Germline-derived CDR1 and CDR2 are MNHNS and SASEGT. As regards this clone: Germline is not matched at one junction end, which may reflect a read error.

Generated by immunoSEQ multiplex PCR, the TCRdb table keeps only in-frame clones and is missing some. Of around 250,000 clones in the sample, 82% were seen once. The sample comprised peripheral blood. The rearrangement links TRBV6-1 to TRBJ2-3, with D tentatively TRBD1 (6 bases). The TCR sequence derives from a young woman with acute or convalescent COVID-19. The CDR3: CASSEGPTGWSDTQYF. CDR3 coding DNA: TGTGCCAGCAGCGAAGGGCCCACAGGGTGGTCAGATACGCAGTATTTT.